Shown below are 10 T cell receptor beta chains from a single sample sequenced in a study of T cells in Graves' hyperthyroidism and ophthalmopathy (dated by TCRdb to the late 2010s). The library was made by multiplex PCR. Sequencing relied on an Illumina HiSeq 2000. Amplification of TCR beta CDR3 regions was carried out from RNA transcripts. For the first round of RT-PCR on the TCR CDR3, the HTBI primer set was used together with the Qiagen OneStep RT-PCR kit. TCRdb handled the public reads itself, with Q25 trimming in fastp and clone calling in MiXCR, and kept productive beta chains. Identical CDR3 proteins give one entry, which carries the most common genes and DNA. The sample table contains some 650,000 distinct CDR3 sequences; only one count was recorded for more than 15% of them. The ten top clones hold about 3.5% of the sample. Sequences were obtained from blood. The source of these receptors is a woman between 40 and 50 years old with Graves' ophthalmopathy.

For this clonotype: A read error is possible here, since a much larger clone lies one base away. The rearrangement joins TRBV6-2 or TRBV6-3 to TRBJ1-1; the D is unclear. There are 14 residues in the CDR3. Germline values: CDR1 MNHEY, CDR2 SVGEGT. CDR3 amino acids: CASSYSYPNTEALF. CDR3 nucleotides: TGTGCCAGCAGTTACTCCTACCCGAACACTGAAGCTCTCTTT.

This clonotype turned up a few times. This sequence joins TRBV6-1 and TRBJ2-5; D not certain. Germline V gives CDR1 MNHNS, CDR2 SASEGT. V was clipped by 6 bases and J by 0 bases, with 11 bases between them. CDR3 size: 14 residues. Here the CDR3 reads CASRPTGYQETQYF. DNA for the CDR3: TGTGCCAGCAGACCCACCGGGTACCAAGAGACCCAGTACTTC.

Ten or more counts support this clonotype. The rearrangement joins TRBV12-3 or TRBV12-4 to TRBJ2-7; 8 nucleotides agree with TRBD1. Germline trimming cut 6 bases from V and 5 bases from J; bases unmatched to any gene: 9. The CDR3 runs to 14 residues. The CDR3 DNA is TGTGCCAGCAGCCCCGGGACAGGAAGCGACGAGCAGTACTTC. Protein: CASSPGTGSDEQYF.

This clonotype was seen repeatedly, ten times or more. The chain uses TRBV2 and TRBJ2-7, with 10 bases fitting TRBD2. This CDR3 region has 17 residues. Per the germline V gene, CDR1 is SNHLY and CDR2 is FYNNEI. V was pared by 1 base and J by 2 bases, with 8 bases of the junction left unmatched. The DNA for the CDR3 is TGTGCCAGCAGTGAAGGGGGGGTAGCGGGAGGAACCTACGAGCAGTACTTC. Residues: CASSEGGVAGGTYEQYF. The full variable domain, with the rest looked up from reference TRBV2 and TRBJ2-7, is EPEVTQTPSHQVTQMGQEVILRCVPISNHLYFYWYRQILGQKVEFLVSFYNNEISEKSEIFDDQFSVERPDGSNFTLKIRSTKLEDSAMYFCASSEGGVAGGTYEQYFGPGTRLTVT.

This clonotype was seen many times. V gene TRBV11-2 combines with J gene TRBJ1-5; D unresolved. CDR1 is SGHAT and CDR2 is FQNNGV in the germline V gene. Trimming removed 2 bases at V and 9 bases at J, with 11 bases between. This CDR3 contains 13 residues. DNA for the CDR3: TGTGCCAGCAGCTTAATGAAGGCTGGGCCCCAGCATTTT. Protein sequence: CASSLMKAGPQHF. The whole variable domain, filled in from reference TRBV11-2 and TRBJ1-5, reads EAGVAQSPRYKIIEKRQSVAFWCNPISGHATLYWYQQILGQGPKLLIQFQNNGVVDDSQLPKDRFSAERLKGVDSTLKIQPAKLEDSAVYLCASSLMKAGPQHFGDGTRLSIL.

This clonotype was seen ten or more times. J is TRBJ2-7 and V is TRBV3-1; no reliable D call. Germline V gene data show CDR1 as LGHDT and CDR2 as YNNKEL (reference sequence). The CDR3 totals 15 residues. V was pared by 0 bases and J by 2 bases, with 11 bases between. As DNA, the CDR3 is TGTGCCAGCAGCCAAGATCGGAGATCCACCTACGAGCAGTACTTC. Protein: CASSQDRRSTYEQYF.

There are many counts of this clonotype. The CDR3 spells CASSFWGARNTEAFF. CDR3 nucleotide sequence: TGTGCCAGCAGTTTTTGGGGGGCTCGGAACACTGAAGCTTTCTTT. The chain carries TRBV12-3 or TRBV12-4 and TRBJ1-1; a possible D gene is TRBD1 (6 bases). This CDR3 has 15 amino acids. The V and J ends lost 3 bases and 1 base respectively, with 12 bases between them.

The sample holds many counts of this clonotype. The V gene is TRBV12-3 or TRBV12-4, the J gene TRBJ2-1, with D tentatively TRBD2 (6 bases). V was shortened by 7 bases and J by 10 bases, with 23 bases between the two germline ends. There are 15 residues in the CDR3. The DNA for the CDR3 is TGTGCCAGCACCTCCGGGACTGACTCCTTCTTGGAGCAGTTCTTC. It is translated as CASTSGTDSFLEQFF.

V is TRBV11-2 and J is TRBJ2-3; a possible D gene is TRBD2 (7 bases). Deletions cut 5 bases from V and 0 bases from J, with 18 bases between. The CDR3 totals 17 residues. The germline V gene encodes CDR1 SGHAT and CDR2 FQNNGV. DNA of the CDR3: TGTGCCAGCAGCCCCGGACTAGGGGGAGGTAGCACAGATACGCAGTATTTT. Protein product: CASSPGLGGGSTDTQYF.

With respect to this clonotype: A much larger clone differs from this one at a single base, so this may be a read error. The chain combines TRBV3-1 with TRBJ1-5, with D hard to call. Germline V gene lookup returns CDR1 LGHDT and CDR2 YNNKEL (reference sequence). The CDR3 consists of 14 residues. The CDR3 DNA follows: TGTGTCAGCAGCACGGGCAGGAACAATCAGCCCCAGCATTTT. Translated: CVSSTGRNNQPQHF.